The sequence of this TCR beta chain was determined in a study of beta chain features in type 1 diabetes. Expressed TCRB transcripts were sequenced because the isolated RNA had all been reverse transcribed beforehand. Data came from immunoSEQ multiplex PCR; TCRdb stores just in-frame clones and leaves some out. The table shows about 210,000 clones, with 11% occurring only once. Germline trimming cut 5 bases from V and 7 bases from J; bases unmatched to any gene: 11. In germline, CDR1 is MNHEY, CDR2 SMNVEV (reference sequence). This CDR3 spans 16 amino acids. The origin of this receptor is a man between 18 and 35 years old in good health. Sequencing was done on a sample of central memory CD4+ T cells from blood. The chain couples TRBV27 to TRBJ2-4; 10 bases match TRBD1. CDR3: CASSPGQGNRINIQYF. The CDR3 region has the DNA TGTGCCAGCAGTCCGGGACAGGGGAATAGAATCAACATTCAGTACTTC.